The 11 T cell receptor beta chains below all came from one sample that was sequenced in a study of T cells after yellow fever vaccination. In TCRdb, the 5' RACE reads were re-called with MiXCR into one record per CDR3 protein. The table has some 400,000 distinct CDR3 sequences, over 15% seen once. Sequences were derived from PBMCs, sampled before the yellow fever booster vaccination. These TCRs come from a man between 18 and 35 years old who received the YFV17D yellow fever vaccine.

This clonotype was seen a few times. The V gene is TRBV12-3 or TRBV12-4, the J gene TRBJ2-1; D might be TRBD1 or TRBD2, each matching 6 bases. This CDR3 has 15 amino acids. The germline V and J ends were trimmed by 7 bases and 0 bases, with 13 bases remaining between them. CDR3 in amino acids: CASKGGGSSYNEQFF. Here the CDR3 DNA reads TGTGCCAGCAAAGGAGGGGGGAGCTCCTACAATGAGCAGTTCTTC.

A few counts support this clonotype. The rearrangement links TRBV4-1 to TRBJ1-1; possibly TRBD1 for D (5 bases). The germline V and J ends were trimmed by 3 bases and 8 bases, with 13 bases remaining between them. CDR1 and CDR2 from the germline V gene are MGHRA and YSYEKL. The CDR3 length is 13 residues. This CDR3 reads CASSHTQGTEAFF. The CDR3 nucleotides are TGCGCCAGCAGCCACACTCAGGGTACCGAAGCTTTCTTT.

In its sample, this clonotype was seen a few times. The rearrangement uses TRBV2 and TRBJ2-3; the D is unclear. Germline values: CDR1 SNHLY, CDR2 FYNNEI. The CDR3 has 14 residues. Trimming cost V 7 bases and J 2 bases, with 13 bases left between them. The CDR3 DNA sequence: TGTGCCAGCACGATAGACGGGTACACAGATACGCAGTATTTT. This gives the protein CASTIDGYTDTQYF.

The CDR3 region has the DNA TGTGCCAGCAGCTTATATGGGGGACAGGAGGGCTACGAGCAGTACTTC. Translating gives CASSLYGGQEGYEQYF. The chain joins TRBV7-9 to TRBJ2-7, with 8 bases that match TRBD1. The junction had 9 bases not matched to a gene; V was cut back by 2 bases and J by 3 bases. The CDR3 has 16 amino acids. The V gene's germline CDR1 is SEHNR and CDR2 FQNEAQ (reference sequence).

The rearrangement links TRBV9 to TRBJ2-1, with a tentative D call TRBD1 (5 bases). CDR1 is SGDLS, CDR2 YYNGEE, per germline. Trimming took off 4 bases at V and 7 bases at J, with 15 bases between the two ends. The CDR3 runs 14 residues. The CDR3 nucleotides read TGTGCCAGCAGCAAAACGAACAGGTATAATGAGCAGTTCTTC. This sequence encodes CASSKTNRYNEQFF.

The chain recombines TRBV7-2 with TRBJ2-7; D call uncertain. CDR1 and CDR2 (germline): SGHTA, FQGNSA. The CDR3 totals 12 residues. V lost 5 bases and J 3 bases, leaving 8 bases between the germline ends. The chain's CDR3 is CASSDGYYEQYF. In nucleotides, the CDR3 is TGTGCCAGCAGCGATGGTTACTACGAGCAGTACTTC.

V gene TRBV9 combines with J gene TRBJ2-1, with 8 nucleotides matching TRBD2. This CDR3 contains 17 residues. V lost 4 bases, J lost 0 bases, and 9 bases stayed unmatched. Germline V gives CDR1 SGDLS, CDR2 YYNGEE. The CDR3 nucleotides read TGTGCCAGCAGCCTCCGCGGGAGCGGGGGCTCCTACAATGAGCAGTTCTTC. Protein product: CASSLRGSGGSYNEQFF.

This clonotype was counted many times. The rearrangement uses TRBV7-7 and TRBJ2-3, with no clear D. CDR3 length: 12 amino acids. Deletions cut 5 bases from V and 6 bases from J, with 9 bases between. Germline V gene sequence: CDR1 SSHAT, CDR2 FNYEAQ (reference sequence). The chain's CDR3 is CASSPNGDTQYF. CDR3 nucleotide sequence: TGTGCCAGCAGCCCAAATGGGGATACGCAGTATTTT.

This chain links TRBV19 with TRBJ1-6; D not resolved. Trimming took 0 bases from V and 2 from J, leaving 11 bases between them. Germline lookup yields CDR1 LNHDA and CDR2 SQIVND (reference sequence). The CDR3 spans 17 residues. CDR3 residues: CASSIDLYGTYNSPLHF. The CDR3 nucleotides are TGTGCCAGTAGTATAGACCTTTATGGGACCTATAATTCACCCCTCCACTTT.

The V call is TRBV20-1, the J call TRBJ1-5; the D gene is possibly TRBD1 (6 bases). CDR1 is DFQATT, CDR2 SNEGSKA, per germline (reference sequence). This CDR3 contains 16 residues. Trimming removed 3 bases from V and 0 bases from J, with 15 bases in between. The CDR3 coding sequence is TGCAGTGCTAGGGGGGCGGCCGAGTATAGCAATCAGCCCCAGCATTTT. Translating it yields CSARGAAEYSNQPQHF.

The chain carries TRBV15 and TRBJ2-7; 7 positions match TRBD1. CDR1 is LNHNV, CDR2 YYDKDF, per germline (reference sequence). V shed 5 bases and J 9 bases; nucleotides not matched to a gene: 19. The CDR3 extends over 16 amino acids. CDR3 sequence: CATSESRNRGVVRQYF. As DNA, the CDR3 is TGTGCCACCAGCGAATCACGCAACAGGGGAGTTGTTCGGCAGTACTTC.